These 28 T cell receptor beta chains were all obtained from the same sample, sequenced in a study of blood T cells in healthy people across ages. The second PCR ran about 7 to 12 cycles with a sample-barcoded 5' primer and J-beta primers. TCRdb itself ran the 5' RACE reads through MiXCR, one entry per CDR3 protein. The table records about 760,000 distinct CDR3 sequences, approximately 53% of them present only once. Input material: blood. These receptors all stem from a man aged 35 to 55 in good health.

The chain is built from TRBV4-2 and TRBJ2-3, with TRBD1 matching over 8 bases. V dropped 0 bases and J dropped 5; count of bases not matched to a gene: 4. CDR1 is LGHNA and CDR2 is YNFKEQ in the germline V gene. The CDR3 consists of 15 residues. The CDR3 loop is CASSQETGVGDTQYF. As DNA, the CDR3 is TGTGCCAGCAGCCAAGAGACAGGGGTAGGAGATACGCAGTATTTT.

The genes are TRBV3-1 and TRBJ2-7; 7 nucleotides agree with TRBD1. After removal of 4 bases from V and 0 bases from J, the junction contained 6 bases not matched to a gene. This CDR3 is built from 15 residues. In germline, CDR1 is LGHDT, CDR2 YNNKEL (reference sequence). CDR3 nucleotide sequence: TGTGCCAGCAGCCGAACGACAGGGAACTCCTACGAGCAGTACTTC. This codes for CASSRTTGNSYEQYF.

The chain carries TRBV21-1 and TRBJ2-7; the table's D call TRBD1 went unverified against the DNA. TRBV21-1 is assigned pseudogene status. The CDR3 is made up of 15 amino acids. The CDR3 region has the DNA TGTGCCAGCAGCAACAAGGGGCGGGACCCCTACGAGCAGTACTTC. Encoded protein: CASSNKGRDPYEQYF.

This rearrangement joins TRBV29-1 to TRBJ2-5; TRBD1 aligns across 9 bases. J was trimmed by 5 bases and V by 4 bases; bases with no gene match: 8. This CDR3 is built from 14 residues. The V gene's germline CDR1 is SQVTM and CDR2 ANQGSEA. CDR3 sequence reads: CSVAGTGWMETQYF. The DNA of the CDR3 is TGCAGCGTTGCCGGGACAGGGTGGATGGAGACCCAGTACTTC.

The rearrangement uses TRBV9 and TRBJ2-3; D ambiguous. The V end lost 2 bases, the J end lost 5 bases, and 12 bases lay between the germline ends. This CDR3 has 14 amino acids. Germline V gives CDR1 SGDLS, CDR2 YYNGEE. CDR3 amino acids: CASSVAVTGDTQYF. The CDR3 nucleotides are TGTGCCAGCAGCGTGGCGGTGACCGGAGATACGCAGTATTTT. Full variable domain (missing parts from reference TRBV9 and TRBJ2-3): DSGVTQTPKHLITATGQRVTLRCSPRSGDLSVYWYQQSLDQGLQFLIQYYNGEERAKGNILERFSAQQFPDLHSELNLSSLELGDSALYFCASSVAVTGDTQYFGPGTRLTVL.

This clonotype was counted once. The J gene is TRBJ2-1, the V gene TRBV6-5; D not certain. The CDR3 loop spans 11 amino acids. Trimming took 7 bases from V and 8 from J, leaving 9 bases between them. Germline V CDR1 and CDR2: MNHEY, SVGAGI. In DNA form, the CDR3 reads TGTGCCAGCACCGAGTTGGATGAGCAGTTCTTC. It encodes CASTELDEQFF.

The CDR3 sequence is CSVYRVREQFF. The DNA for the CDR3 is TGCAGCGTTTACAGGGTTCGGGAGCAGTTCTTC. V and J are TRBV29-1 and TRBJ2-1; D possibly corresponds to TRBD1 (6 bases). Trimming removed 5 bases at V and 10 bases at J, with 12 bases between. This CDR3 has 11 residues. Germline V CDR1 and CDR2: SQVTM, ANQGSEA.

This clonotype has only a few counts. The chain has TRBV5-1 and TRBJ2-3; TRBD1 matches at 7 bases. With 1 base clipped from V and 3 bases from J, the junction kept 17 bases outside the gene matches. The length of the CDR3 is 19 residues. Germline values: CDR1 SGHRS, CDR2 YFSETQ. As DNA, the CDR3 is TGCGCCAGCAGCTTGACTCCGGGACAGACCGTATTTGGGACAGATACGCAGTATTTT. Its protein is CASSLTPGQTVFGTDTQYF.

As to this clonotype: A much larger clone lies one base from this, so it may be a read error. The gene calls are TRBV4-3 and TRBJ2-7; D might be TRBD1 (6 bases). V lost 1 base and J lost 3, with 13 bases in between. Germline V gene data show CDR1 as LGHNA and CDR2 as YSLEER. CDR3 length equals 15 residues. Written as DNA, the CDR3 is TGCGCCAGCAGCCAAGGGAGAGGACAGCTCTACGAGCAGTACTTC. It codes for CASSQGRGQLYEQYF.

The chain couples TRBV11-1 to TRBJ2-1; 8 bases line up with TRBD1. Trimming took 4 bases from V and 4 from J; bases not matched to a gene: 9. Germline V gene lookup returns CDR1 SGHAT and CDR2 FQDESV (reference sequence). The CDR3 totals 16 residues. CDR3 region: CASSYVPDRGYNEQFF. The DNA of the CDR3 is TGTGCCAGCAGCTATGTTCCTGACAGGGGATACAATGAGCAGTTCTTC.

The chain uses TRBV30 and TRBJ2-1; no clear D gene. V was trimmed by 0 bases and J by 5 bases, leaving 5 bases between them. CDR1 is GTSNPN and CDR2 is SVGIG in the germline V gene (reference sequence). The CDR3 is 12 residues long. The CDR3 DNA follows: TGTGCCTGGAGTGTACATAACAATGAGCAGTTCTTC. Amino acid sequence: CAWSVHNNEQFF.

The chain is built from TRBV20-1 and TRBJ2-5, with D uncertain. Looked up from germline, CDR1 is DFQATT and CDR2 is SNEGSKA (reference sequence). The CDR3 contains 15 residues. Trimming removed 0 bases at V and 0 bases at J, with 11 bases between. DNA of the CDR3: TGCAGTGCTAGAGATCGGGCCGTGTACCAAGAGACCCAGTACTTC. Translating it yields CSARDRAVYQETQYF.

This clonotype has more than one count but fewer than ten. The rearrangement uses TRBV4-2 and TRBJ2-5; D unclear. The J call could be wrong; TRBJ2-7 is a better fit for the DNA end. CDR1 and CDR2 from the germline V gene are LGHNA and YNFKEQ. This CDR3 has 12 residues. The CDR3 DNA reads TGTGCCAGCAGCCAGGGCCTGGGCGAGCAGTACTTC. This sequence encodes CASSQGLGEQYF.

Here the CDR3 reads CAISVVGDLETQYF. For the CDR3, the DNA is TGTGCCATCAGTGTTGTGGGGGATCTAGAGACCCAGTACTTC. The chain has TRBV10-3 and TRBJ2-5; the D gene could be TRBD1 or TRBD2 (5 bases each). V dropped 4 bases and J dropped 4 bases, with 13 bases sitting between them. Germline assignment: CDR1 ENHRY and CDR2 SYGVKD. This CDR3 comprises 14 residues.

V usage is TRBV24-1 and J usage is TRBJ2-5; 7 nucleotides match TRBD2. The J call is doubtful: the DNA matches TRBJ2-7 better. Germline V gene lookup returns CDR1 KGHDR and CDR2 SFDVKD. CDR3 length: 15 amino acids. The CDR3 loop is CATSDTSGDAYEQYF. In DNA, the CDR3 is TGTGCCACCAGTGATACAAGCGGGGACGCCTACGAGCAGTACTTC.

This clonotype was counted between two and nine times. The chain carries TRBV15 and TRBJ2-5, with TRBD1 matching over 7 bases. CDR1 is LNHNV, CDR2 YYDKDF, per germline (reference sequence). The V segment lost 1 base and the J segment 5 bases; nucleotides outside the gene matches: 4. This CDR3 region has 14 residues. CDR3 DNA sequence: TGTGCCACCAGCAGAGCAGGGGGAGCCGAGACCCAGTACTTC. Its translation is CATSRAGGAETQYF.

This clonotype was seen only a few times. This chain connects TRBV24-1 to TRBJ2-1; a possible D gene is TRBD1 (6 bases). Per germline, CDR1 KGHDR and CDR2 SFDVKD. CDR3 length: 17 amino acids. Between the trimmed V and J ends, which lost 3 bases and 3 bases, there was a span of 17 bases. The CDR3 DNA is TGTGCCACCAGTGATCCGTCTTCAGGGGCTGTCTACAATGAGCAGTTCTTC. Translation gives CATSDPSSGAVYNEQFF.

Turning to this clonotype: One end of the junction varies from germline; a read error may be responsible. The chain employs TRBV13 and TRBJ1-4; TRBD1 matches 7 bases. CDR3 length equals 15 residues. The germline CDR1 and CDR2 sequences are PRHDT and FYEKMQ (reference sequence). In nucleotides, the CDR3 is TGTGCCAACAGCTCAAACAGGGGATATTTTGAAAAACTGTTTTTT. Its protein product is CANSSNRGYFEKLFF.

The chain employs TRBV5-5 and TRBJ2-3, with 8 positions matching TRBD2. Germline V gene sequence: CDR1 SGHKS, CDR2 YYEKEE (reference sequence). The CDR3 covers 15 residues. Trimming took 5 bases from V and 6 from J; bases not matched to a gene: 11. CDR3 bases: TGTGCCAGCAGAATTACTAGCGGAAGGTGGGATACGCAGTATTTT. The encoded protein is CASRITSGRWDTQYF.

On this clonotype itself: It may be a read error: a sequence one base away is much more abundant. The V call is TRBV7-9, the J call TRBJ2-5; 12 bases align to TRBD2. The DNA end is a closer match to TRBJ2-7, so the J assignment may be wrong. The CDR3 consists of 15 residues. The germline gives CDR1 SEHNR, CDR2 FQNEAQ (reference sequence). The CDR3 sequence: CASSRTSGISYEQYF. For the CDR3, the DNA is TGTGCCAGCAGCCGGACTAGCGGGATCTCCTACGAGCAGTACTTC.

V gene TRBV25-1 combines with J gene TRBJ2-7, with 7 bases lining up with TRBD1. The J segment lost 0 bases and the V segment lost 5 bases, leaving 10 bases of the junction unmatched. The CDR3 covers 16 residues. From germline, CDR1 is MGHDK and CDR2 SYGVNS. CDR3: CASSPTTGTVSYEQYF. The DNA for the CDR3 is TGTGCCAGCAGTCCTACTACCGGGACAGTCTCCTACGAGCAGTACTTC.

The gene calls are TRBV7-2 and TRBJ2-3, with a possible D match to TRBD2 (6 bases). In germline, CDR1 is SGHTA, CDR2 FQGNSA. The V end lost 5 bases, the J end lost 2 bases, and 17 bases lay between the germline ends. There are 16 residues in the CDR3. DNA of the CDR3: TGTGCCAGCAGCCCCCGGATGGCGGGAATCACAGATACGCAGTATTTT. Protein product: CASSPRMAGITDTQYF.

V and J are TRBV27 and TRBJ2-1, with D possibly matching TRBD1 (5 bases). Germline CDR1 and CDR2: MNHEY and SMNVEV (reference sequence). The CDR3 covers 15 residues. The V and J ends lost 3 bases and 0 bases respectively, with 9 bases between them. The CDR3 sequence: CASSFEGVSYNEQFF. The CDR3 coding sequence is TGTGCCAGCAGTTTCGAAGGGGTCTCCTACAATGAGCAGTTCTTC.

This clonotype was seen only a few times. The chain combines TRBV9 with TRBJ2-3, with a possible D match to TRBD1 (5 bases). There are 13 residues in the CDR3. From germline, CDR1 is SGDLS and CDR2 YYNGEE. V lost 4 bases to trimming and J lost 2 bases, with 8 bases between them. The CDR3 DNA follows: TGTGCCAGCAGCACGGACACCACAGATACGCAGTATTTT. It translates to CASSTDTTDTQYF.

V is TRBV7-3 and J is TRBJ2-5; 8 positions match TRBD2. The closer fit of TRBJ2-7 to the DNA end suggests the J call may be wrong. Germline V gene data show CDR1 as SGHTA and CDR2 as FQGTGA. There are 14 residues in the CDR3. The CDR3 here is CASSLTSGDYEQYF. CDR3 nucleotides: TGTGCCAGCAGCTTAACTAGCGGGGACTACGAGCAGTACTTC.

This clonotype was counted between two and nine times. The chain combines TRBV27 with TRBJ1-4; perhaps TRBD1 as D (5 bases). V lost 3 bases to trimming and J lost 2 bases, with 13 bases between them. The CDR3 covers 16 residues. The germline CDR1 and CDR2 sequences are MNHEY and SMNVEV (reference sequence). The CDR3 DNA follows: TGTGCCAGCAGTTTCAGTTCCCAGGGTACTAATGAAAAACTGTTTTTT. Encoded protein: CASSFSSQGTNEKLFF.

This clonotype was counted between two and nine times. The chain employs TRBV6-2 or TRBV6-3 and TRBJ2-5; D might be TRBD2 (6 bases). The J call may be in error: the DNA end matches TRBJ2-7 better. CDR1 and CDR2 from the germline V gene are MNHEY and SVGEGT. There are 14 residues in the CDR3. Here the CDR3 DNA reads TGTGCCAGCAGTTACCCTATTAGCGGTAACGAGCAGTACTTC. Residues: CASSYPISGNEQYF.

The chain recombines TRBV18 with TRBJ2-6; D ambiguous. The germline gives CDR1 KGHSH, CDR2 LQKENI. Between the trimmed V and J ends, which lost 2 bases and 0 bases, there was a span of 11 bases. The CDR3 is 17 amino acids. CDR3 nucleotides: TGTGCCAGCTCACCAGTAATTCCGAGCTCTGGGGCCAACGTCCTGACTTTC. It encodes CASSPVIPSSGANVLTF. The whole variable domain, filled in from reference TRBV18 and TRBJ2-6, reads NAGVMQNPRHLVRRRGQEARLRCSPMKGHSHVYWYRQLPEEGLKFMVYLQKENIIDESGMPKERFSAEFPKEGPSILRIQQVVRGDSAAYFCASSPVIPSSGANVLTFGAGSRLTVL.